A single sample gave rise to the 29 T cell receptor beta chains below, sequenced in a study of cytomegalovirus exposure and HLA in healthy donors. Primers for the PCR totalled 60 Vbeta and 13 Jbeta. Assay: immunoSEQ multiplex PCR; the TCRdb copy retains only in-frame clones and omits some. The sample holds roughly 150,000 clones, around four fifths seen once. Sample: PBMCs. The receptors derive from a woman younger than 35 in good health and CMV-seronegative.

This chain connects TRBV4-1 to TRBJ2-2, with 10 nucleotides matching TRBD1. Per the germline V gene, CDR1 is MGHRA and CDR2 is YSYEKL. With V trimmed by 4 bases and J by 1 base, 0 bases remained unmatched. The CDR3 has 15 residues. This chain's CDR3 is CASSRTGGNTGELFF. CDR3 DNA: TGCGCCAGCAGCCGGACAGGGGGGAACACCGGGGAGCTGTTTTTT.

The chain has TRBV9 and TRBJ2-7; TRBD2 aligns across 10 bases. Germline CDR1 SGDLS, CDR2 YYNGEE. There are 16 residues in the CDR3. Losses at the gene ends were 4 bases for V and 4 bases for J; bases not matched to a gene: 11. The DNA for the CDR3 is TGTGCCAGCAGCCCCCAGGCTAGCGGGGGATCATACGAGCAGTACTTC. Translating gives CASSPQASGGSYEQYF.

This chain uses TRBV7-3 with TRBJ2-2; D unresolved. V was clipped by 5 bases and J by 0 bases, with 13 bases between them. The V gene's germline CDR1 is SGHTA and CDR2 FQGTGA. CDR3 size: 16 residues. The CDR3, as DNA: TGTGCCAGCAGCCAACGCAGCGCCGCGAACACCGGGGAGCTGTTTTTT. Residues: CASSQRSAANTGELFF.

The chain employs TRBV28 and TRBJ2-5; the D gene is possibly TRBD2 (7 bases). With the DNA end fitting TRBJ2-7 better, the J assignment may be wrong. Per germline, CDR1 MDHEN and CDR2 SYDVKM. CDR3 size: 15 residues. This chain's CDR3 is CASSLAGAEFYEQYF. Here the CDR3 DNA reads TGTGCCAGCTCCCTCGCGGGGGCAGAGTTCTACGAGCAGTACTTC.

The genes are TRBV28 and TRBJ1-2; no reliable D call. CDR3 length equals 13 residues. Germline CDR1 MDHEN, CDR2 SYDVKM. V was clipped by 2 bases and J by 7 bases, with 11 bases between them. CDR3 sequence (DNA): TGTGCCAGCAGTTTAGGAGGCGATCGTGGCTACACCTTC. Amino acid sequence: CASSLGGDRGYTF.

The chain links TRBV7-8 to TRBJ2-1; 9 positions match TRBD2. Trimming cost V 1 base and J 9 bases; bases outside gene matches: 7. This CDR3 spans 15 amino acids. CDR1 SGHVS and CDR2 FQNEAQ come from the germline V gene. CDR3 nucleotide sequence: TGTGCCAGCAGCTTAGGTGGTAGCGGGAGCGGTGAGCAGTTCTTC. Translated, it gives CASSLGGSGSGEQFF.

The gene calls are TRBV5-6 and TRBJ1-2; TRBD1 might be the D (6 bases). The CDR3 runs to 13 residues. The germline V gene has CDR1 SGHDT and CDR2 YYEEEE. Trimming pared 3 bases from V and 4 bases from J, leaving 10 bases between. As DNA, the CDR3 is TGTGCCAGCAGCTCACAGGGATTCTATGGCTACACCTTC. This encodes CASSSQGFYGYTF.

Only one count was recorded for this clone. The rearrangement links TRBV6-6 to TRBJ1-3; 7 positions agree with TRBD1. Germline assignment: CDR1 MNHNY and CDR2 SVGAGI (reference sequence). The V and J ends lost 5 bases and 6 bases, in that order; junction bases with no gene match: 13. This CDR3 has 16 residues. This chain's CDR3 is CASSTHRGRTLNTIYF. As DNA, the CDR3 is TGTGCCAGCAGTACTCACAGGGGCCGGACGCTAAACACCATATATTTT.

As for this clone: In the same sample, other DNA sequences code for this CDR3. The chain has TRBV5-6 and TRBJ2-6, with D maybe TRBD1 (6 bases). The V end lost 6 bases, the J end lost 4 bases, and 11 bases lay between the germline ends. This CDR3 contains 14 residues. Germline V lookup: CDR1 SGHDT, CDR2 YYEEEE. The CDR3 DNA follows: TGTGCCAGCACCCACAGGGAGGGGGCCAACGTCCTGACTTTC. This sequence encodes CASTHREGANVLTF.

J is TRBJ2-7 and V is TRBV5-1, with 7 bases that match TRBD1. With V trimmed by 3 bases and J by 0 bases, 3 bases remained unmatched. Germline V lookup: CDR1 SGHRS, CDR2 YFSETQ. The CDR3 has 14 residues. Here the CDR3 DNA reads TGCGCCAGCAGCTCGGGACAGCCCTCCTACGAGCAGTACTTC. Its translation is CASSSGQPSYEQYF.

This chain uses TRBV7-2 with TRBJ2-7; D is ambiguous. V lost 4 bases, J lost 1 base, and 11 bases lay in between. Germline values: CDR1 SGHTA, CDR2 FQGNSA. CDR3 length: 14 residues. CDR3 loop: CASSSYQRSYEQYF. The CDR3 coding sequence is TGTGCCAGCAGCTCCTACCAGCGTTCCTACGAGCAGTACTTC. Complete variable domain (other parts from reference TRBV7-2 and TRBJ2-7): GAGVSQSPSNKVTEKGKDVELRCDPISGHTALYWYRQSLGQGLEFLIYFQGNSAPDKSGLPSDRFSAERTGGSVSTLTIQRTQQEDSAVYLCASSSYQRSYEQYFGPGTRLTVT.

The gene calls are TRBV14 and TRBJ1-5; 9 bases map to TRBD1. The V gene end was trimmed by 6 bases and the J gene end by 5 bases; junction bases not matched to a gene: 20. This CDR3 region has 19 residues. Germline CDR1 is SGHDN and CDR2 is FVKESK. CDR3 amino acids: CASRTIKERDRELDQPQHF. The CDR3 region has the DNA TGTGCCAGCAGGACGATAAAAGAGCGGGACAGGGAATTGGATCAGCCCCAGCATTTT.

This clone was counted a few times. The chain has TRBV2 and TRBJ2-2, with 15 bases matching TRBD2. J lost 0 bases, V lost 5 bases, and 1 base had no gene match. The CDR3 length is 17 residues. CDR1 and CDR2 (germline): SNHLY, FYNNEI. The CDR3 reads CASSWTSGRANTGELFF. CDR3 DNA sequence: TGTGCCAGCAGTTGGACTAGCGGGAGGGCGAACACCGGGGAGCTGTTTTTT.

V and J are TRBV7-9 and TRBJ2-3; D remains ambiguous. Per the germline V gene, CDR1 is SEHNR and CDR2 is FQNEAQ (reference sequence). The CDR3 contains 11 residues. The germline V and J ends were trimmed by 1 base and 10 bases, with 6 bases remaining between them. The CDR3 sequence is CASSLGPSQYF. The CDR3, as DNA: TGTGCCAGCAGCTTAGGGCCGTCGCAGTATTTT.

This clone was counted between two and nine times. The chain is built from TRBV21-1 and TRBJ2-5; the table calls TRBD2, which could not be checked here. TRBV21-1 is assigned pseudogene status. The CDR3 runs to 13 residues. The CDR3 loop reads CASSKGGTETQYF. In DNA form, the CDR3 reads TGTGCCAGCAGCAAAGGAGGTACGGAGACCCAGTACTTC.

V is TRBV5-4 and J is TRBJ1-1; TRBD1 is a possible D gene (5 bases). From germline, CDR1 is SGHNT and CDR2 YYREEE (reference sequence). V lost 5 bases to trimming and J lost 1 base, with 15 bases between them. The CDR3 extends over 15 amino acids. The CDR3 coding sequence is TGTGCCAGCAGACTAAAGGGGTTTGGGAACACTGAAGCTTTCTTT. Translation gives CASRLKGFGNTEAFF. The entire variable domain, with the rest obtained from reference TRBV5-4 and TRBJ1-1, is as follows: ETGVTQSPTHLIKTRGQQVTLRCSSQSGHNTVSWYQQALGQGPQFIFQYYREEENGRGNFPPRFSGLQFPNYSSELNVNALELDDSALYLCASRLKGFGNTEAFFGQGTRLTVV.

The chain links TRBV4-2 to TRBJ1-2; D remains unclear. CDR1 LGHNA and CDR2 YNFKEQ come from the germline V gene. CDR3 length: 13 amino acids. V gave up 0 bases and J gave up 4 bases, with 6 bases separating them. Here the CDR3 reads CASSQDRIYGYTF. In DNA, the CDR3 is TGTGCCAGCAGCCAAGACAGGATCTATGGCTACACCTTC.

This chain links TRBV19 with TRBJ2-7; weak D call: TRBD1 (6 bases). The CDR3 covers 16 residues. Trimming stripped 1 base from V and 6 bases from J, with 19 bases between. Germline-derived CDR1 and CDR2 are LNHDA and SQIVND (reference sequence). In DNA, the CDR3 is TGTGCCAGTAGTATAGGTGGGGCAGGGGCTTCGGGCGAGCAGTACTTC. Its translation: CASSIGGAGASGEQYF.

V gene TRBV28 combines with J gene TRBJ1-4; 9 bases are shared with TRBD1. V shed 8 bases, J shed 5 bases, and the junction held 9 bases outside the gene matches. This CDR3 is built from 15 residues. The germline gives CDR1 MDHEN, CDR2 SYDVKM. CDR3 bases: TGTGCCAGCCGAGACTCAGGGACAGGGAATGAAAAACTGTTTTTT. This translates into CASRDSGTGNEKLFF.

On this clone: The junction and the germline gene differ at one end; a read error may be behind it. This rearrangement joins TRBV7-9 to TRBJ2-7, with D perhaps matching TRBD1 (6 bases). The CDR3 extends over 15 amino acids. CDR1 is SEHNR, CDR2 FQNEAQ, per germline (reference sequence). The CDR3 reads CSSSSTGHHSREQYF. DNA for the CDR3: TGTTCCAGCAGCAGCACGGGACACCACAGCAGGGAGCAGTACTTC.

This chain uses TRBV19 with TRBJ1-5, with TRBD1 identical over 8 bases. V trimming: 3 bases; J trimming: 6 bases; junction bases outside the gene matches: 16. CDR1 is LNHDA, CDR2 SQIVND, per germline (reference sequence). The CDR3 length is 18 residues. The CDR3 reads CASSIPSGGSSWGQPQHF. As DNA, the CDR3 is TGTGCCAGTAGTATCCCCTCAGGGGGCAGTTCATGGGGTCAGCCCCAGCATTTT.

The rearrangement uses TRBV18 and TRBJ2-1, with 7 bases lining up with TRBD1. Germline lookup yields CDR1 KGHSH and CDR2 LQKENI. The CDR3 covers 16 residues. J was trimmed by 6 bases and V by 0 bases; bases with no gene match: 8. The CDR3 region is CASSPPTRPGGNEQFF. As DNA, the CDR3 is TGTGCCAGCTCACCACCCACCCGCCCAGGGGGCAATGAGCAGTTCTTC.

This sequence joins TRBV4-2 and TRBJ1-5, with 7 bases lining up with TRBD1. Germline loops: CDR1 LGHNA, CDR2 YNFKEQ. The CDR3 runs to 16 residues. The V gene end was trimmed by 0 bases and the J gene end by 4 bases; junction bases not matched to a gene: 6. CDR3 DNA: TGTGCCAGCAGCCAAGATTTGACAGGGCGGAATCAGCCCCAGCATTTT. It codes for CASSQDLTGRNQPQHF.

The V gene is TRBV7-9, the J gene TRBJ2-7; TRBD1 might be the D (5 bases). Trimming removed 5 bases at V and 6 bases at J, with 8 bases between. CDR1 is SEHNR and CDR2 is FQNEAQ in the germline V gene (reference sequence). CDR3 length equals 11 residues. The CDR3 loop is CASSGTGEQYF. Written as DNA, the CDR3 is TGTGCCAGCAGCGGTACAGGCGAGCAGTACTTC.

The gene calls are TRBV5-1 and TRBJ2-1; 9 bases map to TRBD1. This CDR3 comprises 15 residues. Germline V lookup: CDR1 SGHRS, CDR2 YFSETQ. V lost 3 bases, J lost 7 bases, and 8 bases stayed unmatched. In DNA, the CDR3 is TGCGCCAGCAGCTCCACCCGGGACAGGGCTAATGAGCAGTTCTTC. Its protein product is CASSSTRDRANEQFF.

The DNA for the CDR3 is TGTGCCAGCAGTTTTAGCATTACCGGGGAGCTGTTTTTT. It specifies CASSFSITGELFF. The chain has TRBV27 and TRBJ2-2; no reliable D call. Trimming removed 3 bases at V and 5 bases at J, with 7 bases between. Germline V gene sequence: CDR1 MNHEY, CDR2 SMNVEV (reference sequence). The CDR3 runs to 13 residues.

The V call is TRBV7-3, the J call TRBJ2-5; a possible D gene is TRBD2 (5 bases). Germline assignment: CDR1 SGHTA and CDR2 FQGTGA. Trimming left V 2 bases short and J 5 bases short, with 15 bases between. The CDR3 extends over 15 amino acids. Here the CDR3 DNA reads TGTGCCAGCAGCTTACAGGCGGCCGGGGTTGAGACCCAGTACTTC. It yields the protein CASSLQAAGVETQYF.

This chain connects TRBV15 to TRBJ2-2; D possibly corresponds to TRBD1 (6 bases). The V end was cut by 5 bases, the J end by 4 bases, with 14 bases between. This CDR3 contains 15 residues. Germline CDR1 is LNHNV and CDR2 is YYDKDF (reference sequence). CDR3 amino acids: CATSGWTESTGELFF. DNA for the CDR3: TGTGCCACCAGCGGGTGGACAGAATCCACCGGGGAGCTGTTTTTT. Full variable domain (remainder filled in from reference TRBV15 and TRBJ2-2): DAMVIQNPRYQVTQFGKPVTLSCSQTLNHNVMYWYQQKSSQAPKLLFHYYDKDFNNEADTPDNFQSRRPNTSFCFLDIRSPGLGDTAMYLCATSGWTESTGELFFGEGSRLTVL.

The V gene is TRBV28, the J gene TRBJ1-5; 8 positions match TRBD1. This CDR3 comprises 16 residues. Germline CDR1 reads MDHEN; CDR2 reads SYDVKM. Germline trimming cut 3 bases from V and 0 bases from J; bases unmatched to any gene: 4. The CDR3 loop reads CASSFPGGSSNQPQHF. CDR3 nucleotides: TGTGCCAGCAGTTTCCCAGGGGGCAGTAGCAATCAGCCCCAGCATTTT.